The entry below gives a single T cell receptor (beta chain) sequence along with its context. Its specificity is not known. Using a J-beta primer mix together with a sample-barcoded 5' primer, a second PCR was run for about 7 to 12 cycles. At least 2.5 million CDR3-containing paired-end reads were obtained per sample. TCRdb redid the calling of the 5' RACE reads with MiXCR, one entry per CDR3 protein. Among 1.5 million or so distinct CDR3 sequences listed, about 43% were seen once. The sample is drawn from a study of blood T cells in healthy people across ages. At the level of the study: About one barcoded TCR beta cDNA was captured per two T cells. General study points: Age showed a roughly linear inverse relationship with TCR beta diversity per million T cells.

Trimming removed 0 bases at V and 5 bases at J, with 7 bases between. Germline V gene lookup returns CDR1 LGHNA and CDR2 YNFKEQ. CDR3 length equals 14 residues. Total RNA extracted from each sample amounted to at least 5 micrograms. The sequenced material came from blood. This chain uses TRBV4-2 with TRBJ2-2; D is ambiguous. The sequence derives from a woman in her late teens or twenties in good health. The CDR3 sequence: CASSQDSETGELFF. CDR3 sequence (DNA): TGTGCCAGCAGCCAAGATAGTGAAACCGGGGAGCTGTTTTTT.